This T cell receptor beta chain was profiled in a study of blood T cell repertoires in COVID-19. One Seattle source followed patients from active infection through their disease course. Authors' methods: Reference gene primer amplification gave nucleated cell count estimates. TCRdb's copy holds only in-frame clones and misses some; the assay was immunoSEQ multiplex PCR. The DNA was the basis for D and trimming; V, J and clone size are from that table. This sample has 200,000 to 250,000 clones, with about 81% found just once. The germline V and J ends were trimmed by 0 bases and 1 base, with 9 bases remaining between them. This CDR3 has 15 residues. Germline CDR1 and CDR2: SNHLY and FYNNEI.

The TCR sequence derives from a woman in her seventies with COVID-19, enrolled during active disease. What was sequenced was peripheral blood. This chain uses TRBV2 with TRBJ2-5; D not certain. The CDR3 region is CASSEALGGQETQYF. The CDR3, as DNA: TGTGCCAGCAGTGAAGCGCTAGGTGGCCAAGAGACCCAGTACTTC.